This TCR beta chain derives from a study of T cells in Graves' hyperthyroidism and ophthalmopathy. For the study at large: Peripheral blood specimens were obtained at initial diagnosis, prior to any treatment.

For ophthalmopathy patients, the Clinical Activity Score was at least 3 and the NOSPECS grade at least 4; duration was under 3 months. Researchers took RNA transcripts and amplified the TCR beta CDR3 regions from them. First-round RT-PCR of the TCR CDR3 relied on the HTBI primer set. TCRdb itself ran the multiplex PCR reads through MiXCR, one entry per CDR3 protein. Of about 380,000 distinct CDR3 sequences listed, less than 20% are singletons. The CDR3 has 16 residues. V shed 2 bases and J 0 bases; nucleotides not matched to a gene: 3. The germline V gene encodes CDR1 SEHNR and CDR2 FQNEAQ (reference sequence).

The chain recombines TRBV7-9 with TRBJ1-4; TRBD1 agrees at 7 bases. This TCR came from a man between 18 and 35 years old with Graves' ophthalmopathy. Sequenced material: blood. This CDR3 reads CASSLTGTATNEKLFF. The CDR3 DNA follows: TGTGCCAGCAGCTTAACCGGGACAGCAACTAATGAAAAACTGTTTTTT. Complete variable domain (other parts from reference TRBV7-9 and TRBJ1-4): DTGVSQNPRHKITKRGQNVTFRCDPISEHNRLYWYRQTLGQGPEFLTYFQNEAQLEKSRLLSDRFSAERPKGSFSTLEIQRTEQGDSAMYLCASSLTGTATNEKLFFGSGTQLSVL.